These 10 T cell receptor beta chains share one sample of origin, sequenced in a study of long-term antiretroviral therapy in people with HIV. immunoSEQ v3.0 was run at survey level. Clones were sequenced by immunoSEQ multiplex PCR, and TCRdb holds only the in-frame ones, with some missing. The sample consists of around 19,000 clones, about nine tenths of them appearing once. The specimen comprised unsorted PBMCs, sampled 4.4 years before starting antiretroviral therapy. The source is a woman in her thirties with HIV.

The CDR3 loop reads CASSLAAQGNTEAFF. Here the CDR3 DNA reads TGTGCCAGCAGCTTAGCGGCGCAGGGGAACACTGAAGCTTTCTTT. The chain uses TRBV7-2 and TRBJ1-1; TRBD1 is a possible D gene (5 bases). Germline V gene lookup returns CDR1 SGHTA and CDR2 FQGNSA. The CDR3 has 15 residues. V gave up 0 bases and J gave up 1 base, with 9 bases separating them.

J is TRBJ2-7 and V is TRBV5-5, with 8 bases aligning to TRBD1. The CDR3 covers 15 residues. The germline V gene has CDR1 SGHKS and CDR2 YYEKEE (reference sequence). J gave up 0 bases and V 3 bases, and 5 bases lay outside the gene matches. The CDR3 reads CASSWGQALSYEQYF. CDR3 DNA sequence: TGTGCCAGCAGCTGGGGACAGGCTCTCTCCTACGAGCAGTACTTC.

The chain combines TRBV11-1 with TRBJ1-2; D call uncertain. The germline V and J ends were trimmed by 4 bases and 7 bases, with 16 bases remaining between them. Germline CDR1 is SGHAT and CDR2 is FQDESV (reference sequence). The CDR3 extends over 14 amino acids. Here the CDR3 reads CASSSRAKSGGYTF. CDR3 nucleotide sequence: TGTGCCAGCAGCTCACGCGCAAAATCAGGTGGCTACACCTTC.

The chain couples TRBV6-5 to TRBJ2-7; D not resolved. The CDR3 loop spans 13 amino acids. Germline V lookup: CDR1 MNHEY, CDR2 SVGAGI. The V end lost 0 bases, the J end lost 7 bases, and 10 bases lay between the germline ends. CDR3 DNA sequence: TGTGCCAGCAGTTACTCTTGGGCGCGAGAGCAGTACTTC. It translates to CASSYSWAREQYF.

The chain recombines TRBV10-3 with TRBJ1-1, with TRBD1 matching over 8 bases. J lost 1 base, V lost 6 bases, and 7 bases had no gene match. The CDR3 loop spans 15 amino acids. CDR1 and CDR2 (germline): ENHRY, SYGVKD. The CDR3 loop reads CAISDRGQANTEAFF. DNA for the CDR3: TGTGCCATCAGCGATAGGGGACAGGCGAACACTGAAGCTTTCTTT.

There are a few counts of this clone. J is TRBJ1-5 and V is TRBV2; D might be TRBD1 (5 bases). Trimming removed 4 bases at V and 5 bases at J, with 24 bases between. Germline V CDR1 and CDR2: SNHLY, FYNNEI. The CDR3 has 18 amino acids. The CDR3 loop reads CASSVEKERGRADQPQHF. The CDR3 nucleotides are TGTGCCAGCAGTGTAGAAAAGGAAAGGGGCCGGGCAGATCAGCCCCAGCATTTT.

This clone showed up just once. V and J are TRBV30 and TRBJ2-2; D not resolved. There are 13 residues in the CDR3. Trimming removed 2 bases from V and 3 bases from J, with 7 bases in between. Germline V lookup: CDR1 GTSNPN, CDR2 SVGIG (reference sequence). In DNA form, the CDR3 reads TGTGCCTGGAGTCCCTTGGACACCGGGGAGCTGTTTTTT. Amino acids: CAWSPLDTGELFF.

V is TRBV6-1 and J is TRBJ1-1, with no clear D. V was clipped by 7 bases and J by 0 bases, with 6 bases between them. The length of the CDR3 is 12 residues. Germline CDR1 is MNHNS and CDR2 is SASEGT. The CDR3 nucleotides read TGTGCCAGCATACTTCTGAACACTGAAGCTTTCTTT. It translates to CASILLNTEAFF.

This clone was seen just once. V gene TRBV19 combines with J gene TRBJ1-2, with D perhaps matching TRBD1 (5 bases). This CDR3 contains 13 residues. Germline V gene lookup returns CDR1 LNHDA and CDR2 SQIVND (reference sequence). The V end lost 5 bases, the J end lost 3 bases, and 10 bases lay between the germline ends. CDR3 loop: CASSVGTDYGYTF. In DNA, the CDR3 is TGTGCCAGTAGTGTCGGGACGGACTATGGCTACACCTTC.

This chain joins TRBV27 and TRBJ1-2, with D perhaps matching TRBD1 (6 bases). This CDR3 comprises 14 residues. V was shortened by 5 bases and J by 4 bases, with 14 bases between the two germline ends. The germline V gene has CDR1 MNHEY and CDR2 SMNVEV (reference sequence). In DNA form, the CDR3 reads TGTGCCAGCAGTAGGACAGTAGGGGGCTATGGCTACACCTTC. Protein sequence: CASSRTVGGYGYTF.